This T cell receptor beta chain was profiled in a study of blood T cell repertoires in COVID-19. In the study overall: Samples representing acute and convalescent COVID-19 were sourced from the United States, Italy and Spain.

Under the authors' procedure: By means of reference gene primer amplification, nucleated cell counts were estimated. Libraries were prepared by immunoSEQ multiplex PCR; TCRdb keeps only in-frame clonotypes and omits some of them. D and trimming come from the DNA, and the V and J calls and clone size come from that table. The sample lists around 300,000 clones; 83% were seen once. V shed 2 bases, J shed 2 bases, and the junction held 3 bases outside the gene matches. CDR3 length equals 17 residues. The germline V gene has CDR1 SGHRS and CDR2 YFSETQ. This clonotype originated in a woman in her fifties or sixties who had recovered from COVID-19. The chain combines TRBV5-1 with TRBJ2-6, with TRBD2 identical over 11 bases. Sequenced material: peripheral blood. The CDR3 coding sequence is TGCGCCAGCAGCTTCGAGACTAGCGGGACTGGGGCCAACGTCCTGACTTTC. Protein sequence: CASSFETSGTGANVLTF.